This T cell receptor beta chain was found in a study of long-term antiretroviral therapy in people with HIV. Germline trimming cut 5 bases from V and 0 bases from J; bases unmatched to any gene: 2. This CDR3 contains 14 residues. Germline V gene lookup returns CDR1 MNHEY and CDR2 SMNVEV (reference sequence). Broader study findings: Although diversity increased after ART, it remained lower than in transplant donor controls.

Survey-level resolution applied to immunoSEQ assay v3.0. Here immunoSEQ multiplex PCR was the method, and the copy in TCRdb shows in-frame clones only, minus some. The sample carries about 35,000 clones, 75% to 90% recorded once. Concerning this clone itself: Its antigen is as yet unknown.

V and J are TRBV27 and TRBJ1-2; 8 nucleotides align to TRBD1. The sample in question was unsorted PBMCs, obtained 2.2 years after starting antiretroviral therapy. The sequence came from a man aged 18-30 years with HIV. The CDR3 region is CASSQQGANYGYTF. The DNA for the CDR3 is TGTGCCAGCAGTCAACAGGGGGCTAACTATGGCTACACCTTC.